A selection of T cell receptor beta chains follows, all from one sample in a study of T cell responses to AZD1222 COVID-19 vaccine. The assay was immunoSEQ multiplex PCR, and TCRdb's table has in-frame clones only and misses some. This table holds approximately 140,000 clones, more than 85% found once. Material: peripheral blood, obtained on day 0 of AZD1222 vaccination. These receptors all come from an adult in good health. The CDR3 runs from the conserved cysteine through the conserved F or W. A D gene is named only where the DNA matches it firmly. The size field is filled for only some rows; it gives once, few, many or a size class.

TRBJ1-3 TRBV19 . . CASSPLGNTIYF TGTGCCAGTAGTCCACTTGGAAACACCATATATTTT
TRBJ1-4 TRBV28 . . CASREVTNEKLFF TGTGCCAGCAGGGAGGTAACTAATGAAAAACTGTTTTTT
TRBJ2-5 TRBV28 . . CASSQGGGYQETQYF TGTGCCAGCAGCCAAGGCGGCGGGTACCAAGAGACCCAGTACTTC
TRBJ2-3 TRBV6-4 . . CASSDGAGHSTDTQYF TGTGCCAGCAGTGACGGAGCGGGACATAGCACAGATACGCAGTATTTT
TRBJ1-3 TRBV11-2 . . CASSRPLLGNTIYF TGTGCCAGCAGCCGTCCCCTATTGGGAAACACCATATATTTT
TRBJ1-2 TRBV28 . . CASSLKGTYGYTF TGTGCCAGCAGTTTAAAGGGGACCTATGGCTACACCTTC
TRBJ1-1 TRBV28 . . CASSLPGGGRPEAFF TGTGCCAGCAGTCTCCCGGGGGGCGGACGGCCTGAAGCTTTCTTT
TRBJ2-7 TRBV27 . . CASSFLDGTYEQYF TGTGCCAGCAGTTTCCTGGACGGGACCTACGAGCAGTACTTC
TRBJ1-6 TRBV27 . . CANRSPLHF TGTGCCAATCGGTCACCCCTCCACTTT
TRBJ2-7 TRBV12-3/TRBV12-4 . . CASASVSYEQYF TGTGCCAGCGCCAGTGTCTCCTACGAGCAGTACTTC
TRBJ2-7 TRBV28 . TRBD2 CASSRREGNEQYF TGTGCCAGCAGCCGGAGGGAGGGCAACGAGCAGTACTTC
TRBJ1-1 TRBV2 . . CASIGQANTEAFF TGTGCCAGCATTGGACAAGCGAACACTGAAGCTTTCTTT
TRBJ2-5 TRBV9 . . CASSVWWVWETQYF TGTGCCAGCAGCGTATGGTGGGTGTGGGAGACCCAGTACTTC
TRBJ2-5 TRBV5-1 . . CASSFLEKETQYF TGCGCCAGCAGCTTTCTTGAAAAAGAGACCCAGTACTTC
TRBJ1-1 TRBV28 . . CASSLWGGGLNTEAFF TGTGCCAGCAGTTTATGGGGTGGGGGACTGAACACTGAAGCTTTCTTT
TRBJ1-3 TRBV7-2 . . CASSLGPIRTGNTIYF TGTGCCAGCAGCTTAGGACCGATAAGGACTGGAAACACCATATATTTT
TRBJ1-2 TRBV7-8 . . CASNPGRGYDGYTF TGTGCCAGCAACCCGGGCCGGGGGTATGATGGCTACACCTTC
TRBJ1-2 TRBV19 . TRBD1 CASSIQGANYGYTF TGTGCCAGTAGTATACAGGGGGCTAACTATGGCTACACCTTC
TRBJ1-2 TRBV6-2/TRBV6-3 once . CASSSEGLIYGYTF TGTGCCAGCAGTTCCGAGGGACTGATCTATGGCTACACCTTC
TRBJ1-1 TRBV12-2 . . CASRLEEANTEAFF TGTGCAAGTCGCTTAGAAGAGGCGAACACTGAAGCTTTCTTT
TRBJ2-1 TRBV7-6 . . CASSYTGMSSYNEQFF TGTGCCAGCAGTTATACAGGGATGAGCTCCTACAATGAGCAGTTCTTC
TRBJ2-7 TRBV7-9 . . CASSETYEQYF TGTGCCAGCAGCGAAACCTACGAGCAGTACTTC
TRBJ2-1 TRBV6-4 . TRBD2 CASSLAGTDYNEQFF TGTGCCAGTTCCTTAGCGGGAACTGATTACAATGAGCAGTTCTTC
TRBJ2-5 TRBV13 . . CASSRGQPIQETQYF TGTGCCAGCAGCCGAGGACAGCCAATCCAAGAGACCCAGTACTTC
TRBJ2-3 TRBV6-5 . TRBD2 CASSLAGNTRDTQYF TGTGCCAGCAGCCTAGCGGGTAACACTAGAGATACGCAGTATTTT
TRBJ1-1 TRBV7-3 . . CASRAEPNTEAFF TGTGCCAGCAGGGCAGAGCCGAACACTGAAGCTTTCTTT
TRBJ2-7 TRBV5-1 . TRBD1 CASSDTGTGGFEQYF TGCGCCAGCAGCGATACCGGGACAGGGGGTTTCGAGCAGTACTTC